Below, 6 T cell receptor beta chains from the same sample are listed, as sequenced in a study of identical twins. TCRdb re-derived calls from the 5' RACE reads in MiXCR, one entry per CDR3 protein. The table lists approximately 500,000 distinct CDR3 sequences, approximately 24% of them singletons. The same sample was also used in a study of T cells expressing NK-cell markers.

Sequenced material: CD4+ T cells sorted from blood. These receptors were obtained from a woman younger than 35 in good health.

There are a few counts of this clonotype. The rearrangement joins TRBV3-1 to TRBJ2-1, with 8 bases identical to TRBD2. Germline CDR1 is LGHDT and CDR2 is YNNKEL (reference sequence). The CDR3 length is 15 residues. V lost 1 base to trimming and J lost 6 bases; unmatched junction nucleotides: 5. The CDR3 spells CASSQGSGNLNEQFF. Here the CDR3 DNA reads TGTGCCAGCAGCCAAGGTAGCGGGAACCTCAATGAGCAGTTCTTC.

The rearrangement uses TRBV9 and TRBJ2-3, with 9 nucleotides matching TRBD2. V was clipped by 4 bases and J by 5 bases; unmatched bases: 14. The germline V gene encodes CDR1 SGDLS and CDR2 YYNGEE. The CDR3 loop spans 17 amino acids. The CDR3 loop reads CASSSRKSGGRGDTQYF. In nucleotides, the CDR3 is TGTGCCAGCAGCTCTCGAAAAAGCGGGGGGCGCGGAGATACGCAGTATTTT.

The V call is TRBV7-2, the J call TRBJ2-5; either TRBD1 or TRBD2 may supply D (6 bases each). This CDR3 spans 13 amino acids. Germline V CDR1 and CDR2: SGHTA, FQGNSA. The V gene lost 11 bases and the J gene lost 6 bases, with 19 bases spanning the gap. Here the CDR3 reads CACNREGGQTQYF. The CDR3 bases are TGTGCCTGCAACCGTGAGGGGGGACAGACCCAGTACTTC.

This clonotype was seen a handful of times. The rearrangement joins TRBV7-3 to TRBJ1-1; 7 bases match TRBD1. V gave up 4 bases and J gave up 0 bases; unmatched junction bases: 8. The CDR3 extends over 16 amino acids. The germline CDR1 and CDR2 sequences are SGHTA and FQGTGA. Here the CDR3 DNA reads TGTGCCAGCAGCTACAGGGGCCCCCCGTTGAACACTGAAGCTTTCTTT. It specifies CASSYRGPPLNTEAFF. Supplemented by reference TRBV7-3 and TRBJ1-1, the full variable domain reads GAGVSQTPSNKVTEKGKYVELRCDPISGHTALYWYRQSLGQGPEFLIYFQGTGAADDSGLPNDRFFAVRPEGSVSTLKIQRTERGDSAVYLCASSYRGPPLNTEAFFGQGTRLTVV.

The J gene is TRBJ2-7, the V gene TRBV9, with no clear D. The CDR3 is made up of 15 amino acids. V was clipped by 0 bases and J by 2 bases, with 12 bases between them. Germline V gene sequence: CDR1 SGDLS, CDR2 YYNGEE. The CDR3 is CASSVGLTATYEQYF. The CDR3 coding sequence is TGTGCCAGCAGCGTAGGATTGACGGCTACCTACGAGCAGTACTTC.

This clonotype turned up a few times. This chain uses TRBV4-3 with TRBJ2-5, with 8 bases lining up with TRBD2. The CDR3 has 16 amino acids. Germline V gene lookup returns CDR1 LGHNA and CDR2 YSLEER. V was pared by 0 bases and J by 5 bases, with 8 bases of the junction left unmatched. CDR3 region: CASSQEGTGGPETQYF. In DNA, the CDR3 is TGCGCCAGCAGCCAAGAGGGTACGGGAGGGCCGGAGACCCAGTACTTC.